Shown below are 9 T cell receptor beta chains from a single sample sequenced in a study of cytomegalovirus exposure and HLA in healthy donors. Measured with immunoSEQ multiplex PCR; TCRdb has only the in-frame clones, and not every one. The sample yields about 110,000 clones, around 90% seen once. Sequencing was performed on PBMCs. These receptors were taken from a woman aged 18-29 years in good health and CMV-seronegative.

This chain uses TRBV9 with TRBJ2-5; D is possibly TRBD1 (6 bases). CDR1 SGDLS and CDR2 YYNGEE come from the germline V gene. The V end lost 1 base, the J end lost 5 bases, and 15 bases lay between the germline ends. CDR3 length: 15 amino acids. In DNA form, the CDR3 reads TGTGCCAGCAGCGTATTGCCAGGGGTCGGGGAGACCCAGTACTTC. It specifies CASSVLPGVGETQYF.

This chain links TRBV5-4 with TRBJ2-1, with no clear D. There are 14 residues in the CDR3. Between the trimmed V and J ends, which lost 8 bases and 0 bases, there was a span of 12 bases. Germline CDR1 SGHNT, CDR2 YYREEE (reference sequence). This chain's CDR3 is CASSFSSSYNEQFF. The CDR3 DNA follows: TGTGCCAGTAGTTTCTCGAGCTCCTACAATGAGCAGTTCTTC.

The chain joins TRBV5-8 to TRBJ1-1, with D hard to call. The ends were cut back, 3 bases at V and 5 bases at J, with 5 bases in the middle. The CDR3 length is 11 residues. CDR1 is SGHTS, CDR2 YDEGEE, per germline. The DNA for the CDR3 is TGTGCCAGCAGCTCACTGACTGAAGCTTTCTTT. It yields the protein CASSSLTEAFF.

The V call is TRBV28, the J call TRBJ1-6; weak D call: TRBD1 (6 bases). The germline V gene has CDR1 MDHEN and CDR2 SYDVKM. V lost 3 bases, J lost 9 bases, and 18 bases lay in between. The CDR3 sequence is 16 residues long. The CDR3 DNA is TGTGCCAGCAGTTTTCCGTCGAACAGGGTCTCTTCACCCCTCCACTTT. As protein: CASSFPSNRVSSPLHF.

This clone was found once. This chain uses TRBV7-9 with TRBJ1-4; D is ambiguous. The CDR3 contains 15 residues. V was pared by 1 base and J by 10 bases, with 16 bases between. Per germline, CDR1 SEHNR and CDR2 FQNEAQ (reference sequence). CDR3 nucleotides: TGTGCCAGCAGCTTAGAGTCAGGTTCAGTCGGAAAACTGTTTTTT. Translating it yields CASSLESGSVGKLFF.

The V and J genes are TRBV4-2 and TRBJ2-5, with 16 bases that match TRBD2. Trimming removed 3 bases from V and 4 bases from J; junction bases left unmatched: 5. Germline CDR1 is LGHNA and CDR2 is YNFKEQ. CDR3 length: 17 residues. In DNA form, the CDR3 reads TGTGCCAGCAGCCACGGGACTAGCGGGGGGGCCCCAGAGACCCAGTACTTC. Translation: CASSHGTSGGAPETQYF.

This rearrangement joins TRBV7-8 to TRBJ1-6; 7 bases are a match to TRBD1. This CDR3 has 16 residues. Germline V lookup: CDR1 SGHVS, CDR2 FQNEAQ. Germline trimming cut 5 bases from V and 2 bases from J; bases unmatched to any gene: 6. CDR3 amino acids: CASSPQTGTYNSPLHF. The CDR3 DNA sequence: TGTGCCAGCAGCCCGCAGACAGGGACCTATAATTCACCCCTCCACTTT. The whole variable domain, remainder taken from reference TRBV7-8 and TRBJ1-6, is GAGVSQSPRYKVAKRGQDVALRCDPISGHVSLFWYQQALGQGPEFLTYFQNEAQLDKSGLPSDRFFAERPEGSVSTLKIQRTQQEDSAVYLCASSPQTGTYNSPLHFGNGTRLTVT.

The genes are TRBV28 and TRBJ2-6, with D unclear. This CDR3 spans 15 amino acids. V lost 2 bases and J lost 2, with 7 bases in between. CDR1 is MDHEN, CDR2 SYDVKM, per germline. DNA for the CDR3: TGTGCCAGCAGTTTACCCCTTCCTGGGGCCAACGTCCTGACTTTC. It translates to CASSLPLPGANVLTF.

The V call is TRBV5-6, the J call TRBJ1-5; 7 bases agree with TRBD1. CDR1 is SGHDT, CDR2 YYEEEE, per germline. This CDR3 has 15 residues. Trimming cost V 0 bases and J 3 bases; bases outside gene matches: 3. CDR3 sequence reads: CASSLGTGLNQPQHF. The CDR3 DNA reads TGTGCCAGCAGCTTGGGGACAGGTCTCAATCAGCCCCAGCATTTT.